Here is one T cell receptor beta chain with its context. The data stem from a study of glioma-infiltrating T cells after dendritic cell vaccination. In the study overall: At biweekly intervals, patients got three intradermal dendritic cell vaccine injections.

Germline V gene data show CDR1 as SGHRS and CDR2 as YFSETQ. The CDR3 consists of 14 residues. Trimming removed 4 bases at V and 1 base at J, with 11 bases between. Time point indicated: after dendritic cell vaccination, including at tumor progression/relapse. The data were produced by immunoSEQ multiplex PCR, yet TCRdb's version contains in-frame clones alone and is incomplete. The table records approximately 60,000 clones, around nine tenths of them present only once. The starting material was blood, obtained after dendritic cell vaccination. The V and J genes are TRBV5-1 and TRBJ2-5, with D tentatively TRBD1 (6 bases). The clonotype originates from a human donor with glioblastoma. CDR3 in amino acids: CASSVQGSQETQYF. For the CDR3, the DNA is TGCGCCAGCAGCGTGCAGGGGTCCCAAGAGACCCAGTACTTC.